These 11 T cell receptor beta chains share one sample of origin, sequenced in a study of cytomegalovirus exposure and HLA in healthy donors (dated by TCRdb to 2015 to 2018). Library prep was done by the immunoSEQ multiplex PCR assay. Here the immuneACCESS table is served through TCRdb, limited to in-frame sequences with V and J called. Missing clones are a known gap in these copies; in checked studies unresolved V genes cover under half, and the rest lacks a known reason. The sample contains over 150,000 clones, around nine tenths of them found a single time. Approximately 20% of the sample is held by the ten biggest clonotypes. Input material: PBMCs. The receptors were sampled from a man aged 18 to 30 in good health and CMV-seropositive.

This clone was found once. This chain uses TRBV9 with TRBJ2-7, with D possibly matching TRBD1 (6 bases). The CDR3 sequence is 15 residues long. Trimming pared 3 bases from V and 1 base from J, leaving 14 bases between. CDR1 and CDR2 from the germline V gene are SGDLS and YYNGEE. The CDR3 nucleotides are TGTGCCAGCAGCGCCAGGGGAAGGGAATCCTACGAGCAGTACTTC. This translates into CASSARGRESYEQYF.

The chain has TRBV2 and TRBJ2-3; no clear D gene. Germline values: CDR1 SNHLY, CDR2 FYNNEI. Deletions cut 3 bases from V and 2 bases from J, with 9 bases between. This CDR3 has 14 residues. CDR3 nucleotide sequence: TGTGCCAGCAGTGACCCTCCCTCCACAGATACGCAGTATTTT. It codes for CASSDPPSTDTQYF.

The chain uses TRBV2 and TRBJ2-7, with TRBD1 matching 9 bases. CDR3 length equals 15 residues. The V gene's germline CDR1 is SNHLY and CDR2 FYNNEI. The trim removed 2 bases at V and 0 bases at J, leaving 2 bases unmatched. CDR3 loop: CASSEPGQGSYEQYF. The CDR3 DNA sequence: TGTGCCAGCAGTGAACCGGGACAGGGCTCCTACGAGCAGTACTTC.

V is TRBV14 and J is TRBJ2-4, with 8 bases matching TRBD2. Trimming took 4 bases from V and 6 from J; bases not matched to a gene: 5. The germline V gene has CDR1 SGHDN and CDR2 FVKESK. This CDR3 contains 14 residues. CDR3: CASSLQRELNIQYF. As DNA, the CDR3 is TGTGCCAGCAGCCTACAGCGGGAGCTAAACATTCAGTACTTC.

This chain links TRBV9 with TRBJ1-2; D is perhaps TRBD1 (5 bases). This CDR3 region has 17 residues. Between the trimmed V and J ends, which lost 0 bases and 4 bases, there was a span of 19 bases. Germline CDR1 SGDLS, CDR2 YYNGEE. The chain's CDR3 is CASSVGGRGEMGYGYTF. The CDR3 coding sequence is TGTGCCAGCAGCGTAGGGGGTAGGGGCGAGATGGGCTATGGCTACACCTTC.

The CDR3, as DNA: TGTGCCAGCAGGGGGGAGGGGAGCTCCTACAATGAGCAGTTCTTC. Residues: CASRGEGSSYNEQFF. This sequence joins TRBV2 and TRBJ2-1; TRBD2 aligns across 7 bases. CDR1 and CDR2 from the germline V gene are SNHLY and FYNNEI. V was clipped by 6 bases and J by 0 bases; unmatched bases: 5. The CDR3 covers 15 residues.

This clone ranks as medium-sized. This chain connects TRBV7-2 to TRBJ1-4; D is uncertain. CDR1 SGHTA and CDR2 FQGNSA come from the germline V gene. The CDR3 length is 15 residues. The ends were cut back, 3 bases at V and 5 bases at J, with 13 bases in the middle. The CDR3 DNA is TGTGCCAGCAGCTTGGCTGGCGGACTAAATGAAAAACTGTTTTTT. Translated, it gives CASSLAGGLNEKLFF.

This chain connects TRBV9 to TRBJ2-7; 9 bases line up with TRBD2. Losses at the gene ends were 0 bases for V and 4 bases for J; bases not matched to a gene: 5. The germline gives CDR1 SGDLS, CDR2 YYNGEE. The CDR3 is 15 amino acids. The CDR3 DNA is TGTGCCAGCAGCGTAGAGGCGGGAGGGCTTTACGAGCAGTACTTC. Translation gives CASSVEAGGLYEQYF.

In DNA form, the CDR3 reads TGTGCCAGCAGCCCCCAGGGCAACTTGAACTCTGGAAACACCATATATTTT. It translates to CASSPQGNLNSGNTIYF. The chain couples TRBV9 to TRBJ1-3; TRBD1 might be the D (5 bases). Per the germline V gene, CDR1 is SGDLS and CDR2 is YYNGEE. The CDR3 covers 17 residues. Trimming took 4 bases from V and 0 from J, leaving 17 bases between them.

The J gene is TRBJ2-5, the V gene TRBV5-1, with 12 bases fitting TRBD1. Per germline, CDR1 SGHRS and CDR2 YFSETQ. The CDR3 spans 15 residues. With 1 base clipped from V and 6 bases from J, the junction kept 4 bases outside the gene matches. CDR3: CASSLRGQGAKTQYF. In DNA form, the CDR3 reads TGCGCCAGCAGCTTGAGGGGACAGGGGGCGAAGACCCAGTACTTC.

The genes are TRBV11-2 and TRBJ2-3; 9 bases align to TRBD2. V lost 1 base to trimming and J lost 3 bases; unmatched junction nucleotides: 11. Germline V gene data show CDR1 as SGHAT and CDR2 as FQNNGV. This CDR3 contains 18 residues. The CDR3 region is CASSLGFVLSGGTDTQYF. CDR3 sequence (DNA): TGTGCCAGCAGCTTAGGGTTCGTGTTGAGCGGGGGGACAGATACGCAGTATTTT.